These 6 T cell receptor beta chains share one sample of origin, sequenced in a study of CD8 T cells in ankylosing spondylitis. One entry per CDR3 protein results from TCRdb running MiXCR on the 5' RACE reads. The sample yields 25,000 to 35,000 distinct CDR3 sequences, 5.5% to 8% seen once. Sequencing was performed on blood, either unsorted or a sorted T cell fraction (not recorded which). These TCRs come from a male donor with ankylosing spondylitis or in good health (not recorded which).

Notes on this clonotype: At one boundary the junction diverges from the germline segment, which might be a read error. This rearrangement joins TRBV7-9 to TRBJ2-1; D gene unclear. In germline, CDR1 is SEHNR, CDR2 FQNEAQ (reference sequence). There are 12 residues in the CDR3. CDR3 protein: CASSLDSPSTIF. CDR3 nucleotide sequence: TGTGCCAGCAGCTTAGACTCGCCGTCCACGATCTTC. Together with reference TRBV7-9 and TRBJ2-1, the CDR3 gives the full variable domain: DTGVSQNPRHKITKRGQNVTFRCDPISEHNRLYWYRQTLGQGPEFLTYFQNEAQLEKSRLLSDRFSAERPKGSFSTLEIQRTEQGDSAMYLCASSLDSPSTIFGPGTRLTVL.

The sample holds a few counts of this clonotype. The chain couples TRBV5-1 to TRBJ2-7; D possibly corresponds to TRBD2 (6 bases). In germline, CDR1 is SGHRS, CDR2 YFSETQ. The CDR3 length is 13 residues. Trimming cost V 3 bases and J 3 bases, with 10 bases left between them. The CDR3 region has the DNA TGCGCCAGCAGCTCCGGGAGAAACTACGAGCAGTACTTC. Translated: CASSSGRNYEQYF. Full variable domain (outside the CDR3, taken from reference TRBV5-1 and TRBJ2-7): KAGVTQTPRYLIKTRGQQVTLSCSPISGHRSVSWYQQTPGQGLQFLFEYFSETQRNKGNFPGRFSGRQFSNSRSEMNVSTLELGDSALYLCASSSGRNYEQYFGPGTRLTVT.

V usage is TRBV24-1 and J usage is TRBJ2-7; 8 nucleotides match TRBD1. J lost 5 bases, V lost 3 bases, and 5 bases had no gene match. CDR1 and CDR2 from the germline V gene are KGHDR and SFDVKD. CDR3 length: 14 residues. The CDR3 DNA sequence: TGTGCCACCAGTGATCGACAGGGGAGGCACGAGCAGTACTTC. This sequence encodes CATSDRQGRHEQYF.

The CDR3 DNA reads as TGTGCCAGCAGCCAGGGGACTAGTTCAACCGGGGAGCTGTTTTTT. Encoded protein: CASSQGTSSTGELFF. The genes are TRBV7-7 and TRBJ2-2; TRBD2 matches at 8 bases. Germline assignment: CDR1 SSHAT and CDR2 FNYEAQ (reference sequence). This CDR3 has 15 amino acids. J was trimmed by 5 bases and V by 5 bases; bases with no gene match: 7.

This clonotype came up many times. The chain recombines TRBV20-1 with TRBJ2-2; 10 bases are a match to TRBD1. V shed 5 bases and J 5 bases; nucleotides not matched to a gene: 8. Germline V CDR1 and CDR2: DFQATT, SNEGSKA (reference sequence). There are 15 residues in the CDR3. Here the CDR3 DNA reads TGCAGTGCTCCACGACAGGGGGCTGTTACCGGGGAGCTGTTTTTT. It translates to CSAPRQGAVTGELFF.

This clonotype was seen at least ten times. The V call is TRBV27, the J call TRBJ2-3; 12 nucleotides align to TRBD2. The CDR3 is 18 amino acids. Trimming took 5 bases from V and 0 from J; bases not matched to a gene: 9. Germline lookup yields CDR1 MNHEY and CDR2 SMNVEV (reference sequence). CDR3 coding DNA: TGTGCCAGCAGTCAGCTAGCGGGAGGGCCGGTGAGCACAGATACGCAGTATTTT. Amino acid sequence: CASSQLAGGPVSTDTQYF.